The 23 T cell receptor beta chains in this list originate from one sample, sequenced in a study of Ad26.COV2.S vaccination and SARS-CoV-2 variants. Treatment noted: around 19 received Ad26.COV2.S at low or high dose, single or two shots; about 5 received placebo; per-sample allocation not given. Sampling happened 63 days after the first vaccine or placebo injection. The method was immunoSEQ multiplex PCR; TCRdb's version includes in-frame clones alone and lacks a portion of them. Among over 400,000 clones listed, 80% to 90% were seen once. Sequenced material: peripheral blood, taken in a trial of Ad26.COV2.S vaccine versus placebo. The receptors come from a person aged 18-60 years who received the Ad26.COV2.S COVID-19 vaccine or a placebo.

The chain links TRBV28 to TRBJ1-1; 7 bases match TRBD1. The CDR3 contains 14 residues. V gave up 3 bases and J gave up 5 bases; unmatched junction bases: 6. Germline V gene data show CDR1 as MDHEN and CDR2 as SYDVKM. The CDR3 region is CASSFPAGGTEAFF. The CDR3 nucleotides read TGTGCCAGCAGTTTTCCGGCAGGGGGAACTGAAGCTTTCTTT.

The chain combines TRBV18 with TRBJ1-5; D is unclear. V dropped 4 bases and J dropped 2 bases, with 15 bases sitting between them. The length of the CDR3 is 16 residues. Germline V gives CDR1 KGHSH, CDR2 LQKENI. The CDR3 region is CASSRQPHSGNQPQHF. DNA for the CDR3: TGTGCCAGCTCACGCCAGCCGCACAGCGGCAATCAGCCCCAGCATTTT.

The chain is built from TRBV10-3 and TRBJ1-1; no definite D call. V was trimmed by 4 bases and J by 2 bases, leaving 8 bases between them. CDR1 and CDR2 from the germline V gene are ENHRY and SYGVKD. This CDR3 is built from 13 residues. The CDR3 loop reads CAISVGGNTEAFF. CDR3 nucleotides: TGTGCCATCAGTGTCGGTGGCAACACTGAAGCTTTCTTT.

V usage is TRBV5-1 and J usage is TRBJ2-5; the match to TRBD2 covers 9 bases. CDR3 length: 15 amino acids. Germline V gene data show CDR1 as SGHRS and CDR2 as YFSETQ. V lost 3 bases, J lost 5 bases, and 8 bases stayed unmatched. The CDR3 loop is CASSSGLAYGETQYF. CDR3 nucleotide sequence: TGCGCCAGCAGCTCGGGACTAGCTTATGGGGAGACCCAGTACTTC.

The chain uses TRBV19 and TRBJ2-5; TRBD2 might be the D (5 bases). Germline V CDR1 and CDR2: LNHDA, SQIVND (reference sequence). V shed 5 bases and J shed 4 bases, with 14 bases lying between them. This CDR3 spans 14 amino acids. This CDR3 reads CASSAGSGSETQYF. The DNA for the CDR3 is TGTGCCAGTAGTGCCGGGTCGGGATCAGAGACCCAGTACTTC.

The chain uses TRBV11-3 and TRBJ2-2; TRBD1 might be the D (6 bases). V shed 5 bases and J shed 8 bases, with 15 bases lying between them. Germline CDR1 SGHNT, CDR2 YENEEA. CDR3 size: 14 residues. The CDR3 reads CASSARQGTGELFF. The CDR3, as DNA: TGTGCCAGCAGCGCACGTCAGGGGACGGGGGAGCTGTTTTTT.

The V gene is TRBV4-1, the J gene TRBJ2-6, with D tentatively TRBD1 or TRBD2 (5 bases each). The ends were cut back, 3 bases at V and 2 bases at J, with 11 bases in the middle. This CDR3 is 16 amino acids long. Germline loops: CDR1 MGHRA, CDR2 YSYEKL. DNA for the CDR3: TGCGCCAGCAGCCAGTACGGGACGGCTGGGGCCAACGTCCTGACTTTC. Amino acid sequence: CASSQYGTAGANVLTF.

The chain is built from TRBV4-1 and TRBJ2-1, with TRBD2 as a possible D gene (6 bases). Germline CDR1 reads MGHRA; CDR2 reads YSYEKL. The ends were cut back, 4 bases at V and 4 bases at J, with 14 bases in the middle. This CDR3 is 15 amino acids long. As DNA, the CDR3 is TGCGCCAGCAGCCGCCTGGGACTTCTATACAATGAGCAGTTCTTC. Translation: CASSRLGLLYNEQFF.

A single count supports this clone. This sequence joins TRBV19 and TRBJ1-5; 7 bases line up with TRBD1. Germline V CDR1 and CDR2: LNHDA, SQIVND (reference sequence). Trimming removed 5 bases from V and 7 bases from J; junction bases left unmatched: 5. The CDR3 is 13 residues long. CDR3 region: CASSPDREQPQHF. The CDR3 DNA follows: TGTGCCAGTAGTCCCGACAGGGAACAGCCCCAGCATTTT.

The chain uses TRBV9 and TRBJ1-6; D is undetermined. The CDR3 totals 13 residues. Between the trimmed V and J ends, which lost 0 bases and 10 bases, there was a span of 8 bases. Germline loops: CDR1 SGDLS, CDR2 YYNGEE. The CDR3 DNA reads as TGTGCCAGCAGCGTAGCAAATTCCTCACCCCTCCACTTT. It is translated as CASSVANSSPLHF.

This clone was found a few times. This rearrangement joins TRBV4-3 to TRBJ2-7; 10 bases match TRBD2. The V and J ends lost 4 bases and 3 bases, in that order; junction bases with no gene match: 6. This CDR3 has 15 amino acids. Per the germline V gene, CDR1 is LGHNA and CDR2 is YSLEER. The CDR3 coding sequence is TGCGCCAGCAGCCTTGGGACTAGCGTTTTCTACGAGCAGTACTTC. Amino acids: CASSLGTSVFYEQYF.

For the CDR3, the DNA is TGTGCCAGCAGCAGTTCTAACTATGGCTACACCTTC. Translating it yields CASSSSNYGYTF. The chain is built from TRBV6-6 and TRBJ1-2, with D uncertain. Per the germline V gene, CDR1 is MNHNY and CDR2 is SVGAGI (reference sequence). V lost 6 bases and J 0 bases, leaving 5 bases between the germline ends. The CDR3 sequence is 12 residues long.

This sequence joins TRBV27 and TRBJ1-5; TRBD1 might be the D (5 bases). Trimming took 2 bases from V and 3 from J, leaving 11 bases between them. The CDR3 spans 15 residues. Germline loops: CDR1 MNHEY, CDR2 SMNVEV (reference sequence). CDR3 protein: CASSLKGPNNQPQHF. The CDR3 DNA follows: TGTGCCAGCAGTTTAAAGGGACCGAACAATCAGCCCCAGCATTTT.

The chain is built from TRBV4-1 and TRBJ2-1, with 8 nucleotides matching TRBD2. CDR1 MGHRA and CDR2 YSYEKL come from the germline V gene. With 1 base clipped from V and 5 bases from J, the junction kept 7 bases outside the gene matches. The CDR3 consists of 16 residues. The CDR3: CASSQAVAGGHNEQFF. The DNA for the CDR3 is TGCGCCAGCAGCCAAGCGGTGGCGGGAGGCCACAATGAGCAGTTCTTC.

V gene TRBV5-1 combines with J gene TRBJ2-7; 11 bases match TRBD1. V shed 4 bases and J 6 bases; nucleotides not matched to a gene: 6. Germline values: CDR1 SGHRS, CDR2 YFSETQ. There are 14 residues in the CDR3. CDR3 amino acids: CASSVGTGGLEQYV. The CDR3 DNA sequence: TGCGCCAGCAGCGTGGGGACAGGGGGACTCGAGCAGTACGTC.

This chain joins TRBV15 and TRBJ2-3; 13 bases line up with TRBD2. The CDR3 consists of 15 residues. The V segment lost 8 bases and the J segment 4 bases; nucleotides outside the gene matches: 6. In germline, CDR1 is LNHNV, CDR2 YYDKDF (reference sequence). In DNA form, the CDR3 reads TGTGCCACCCAACCGGGGACTAGCGGGGCAGATACGCAGTATTTT. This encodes CATQPGTSGADTQYF.

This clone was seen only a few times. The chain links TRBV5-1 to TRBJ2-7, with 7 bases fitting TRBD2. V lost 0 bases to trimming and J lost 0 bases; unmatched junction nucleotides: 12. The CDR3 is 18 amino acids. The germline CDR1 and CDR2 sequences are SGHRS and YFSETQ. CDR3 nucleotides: TGCGCCAGCAGCTTGGAGGGTAGCGGGCGCACCTACTCCTACGAGCAGTACTTC. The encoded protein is CASSLEGSGRTYSYEQYF.

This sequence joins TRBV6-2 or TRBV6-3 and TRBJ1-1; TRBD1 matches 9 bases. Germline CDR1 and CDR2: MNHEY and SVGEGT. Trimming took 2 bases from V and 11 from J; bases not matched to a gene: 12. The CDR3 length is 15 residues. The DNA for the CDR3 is TGTGCCAGCAGTTACCCCCCCGGGACAGGGACCCGCGCTTTCTTT. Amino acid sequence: CASSYPPGTGTRAFF.

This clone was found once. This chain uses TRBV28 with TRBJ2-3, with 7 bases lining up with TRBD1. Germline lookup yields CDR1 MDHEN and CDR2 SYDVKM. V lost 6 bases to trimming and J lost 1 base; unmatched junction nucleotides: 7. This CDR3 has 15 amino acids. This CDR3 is CASSIDRVRTDTQYF. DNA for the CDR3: TGTGCCAGCAGCATCGACAGGGTTCGCACAGATACGCAGTATTTT.

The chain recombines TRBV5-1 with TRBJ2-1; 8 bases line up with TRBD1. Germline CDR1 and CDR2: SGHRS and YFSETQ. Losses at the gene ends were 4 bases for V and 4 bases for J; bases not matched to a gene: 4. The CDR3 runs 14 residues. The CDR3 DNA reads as TGCGCCAGCAGCGCCGGGACAGGTTACAATGAGCAGTTCTTC. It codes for CASSAGTGYNEQFF.

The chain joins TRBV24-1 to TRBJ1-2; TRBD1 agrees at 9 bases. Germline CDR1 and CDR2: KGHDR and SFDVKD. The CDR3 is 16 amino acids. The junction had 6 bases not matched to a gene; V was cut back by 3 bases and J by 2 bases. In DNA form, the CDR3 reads TGTGCCACCAGTGATCCGACAGGGGGATCGAACTATGGCTACACCTTC. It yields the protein CATSDPTGGSNYGYTF.

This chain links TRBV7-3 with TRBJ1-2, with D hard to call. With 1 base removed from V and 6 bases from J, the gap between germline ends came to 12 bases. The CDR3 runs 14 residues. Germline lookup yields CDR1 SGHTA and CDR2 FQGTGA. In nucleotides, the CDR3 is TGTGCCAGCAGCTTAAACGGCCTATCGGATGGCTACACCTTC. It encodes CASSLNGLSDGYTF.

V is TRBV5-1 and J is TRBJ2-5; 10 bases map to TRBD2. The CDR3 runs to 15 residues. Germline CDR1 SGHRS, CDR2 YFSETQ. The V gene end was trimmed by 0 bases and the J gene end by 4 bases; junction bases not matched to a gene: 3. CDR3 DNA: TGCGCCAGCAGCTTGGGGGGACTAGCGCGAGAGACCCAGTACTTC. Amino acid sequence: CASSLGGLARETQYF.